The TCR beta chain under discussion was sequenced for a study of long-term antiretroviral therapy in people with HIV. Survey-level immunoSEQ v3.0 assays were run. It was roughly 40,000-50,000 T-cell genomes per sample that sequencing targeted. TCRdb keeps only in-frame clones here, not all; method: immunoSEQ multiplex PCR. The repertoire holds around 29,000 clones, with around 90% as singletons. Whole-study findings and limits: At every time point, clones expanded before ART dominated the repertoire. Controls had broader CDR3 length ranges than HIV repertoires did.

The CDR3 totals 15 residues. CDR1 MNHEY and CDR2 SVGAGI come from the germline V gene. This clone appeared once. What it binds is unknown. The chain carries TRBV6-5 and TRBJ2-5; the D call may be TRBD1 or TRBD2 (5 bases each). With the DNA end fitting TRBJ2-7 better, the J assignment may be wrong. The material sequenced was unsorted PBMCs, taken 1.1 years after starting antiretroviral therapy. The TCR sequence derives from a man in his late teens or twenties with HIV. This CDR3 reads CASNLDIGGPYEQYF. CDR3 coding DNA: TGTGCCAGCAACCTAGATATTGGGGGACCGTACGAGCAGTACTTC.